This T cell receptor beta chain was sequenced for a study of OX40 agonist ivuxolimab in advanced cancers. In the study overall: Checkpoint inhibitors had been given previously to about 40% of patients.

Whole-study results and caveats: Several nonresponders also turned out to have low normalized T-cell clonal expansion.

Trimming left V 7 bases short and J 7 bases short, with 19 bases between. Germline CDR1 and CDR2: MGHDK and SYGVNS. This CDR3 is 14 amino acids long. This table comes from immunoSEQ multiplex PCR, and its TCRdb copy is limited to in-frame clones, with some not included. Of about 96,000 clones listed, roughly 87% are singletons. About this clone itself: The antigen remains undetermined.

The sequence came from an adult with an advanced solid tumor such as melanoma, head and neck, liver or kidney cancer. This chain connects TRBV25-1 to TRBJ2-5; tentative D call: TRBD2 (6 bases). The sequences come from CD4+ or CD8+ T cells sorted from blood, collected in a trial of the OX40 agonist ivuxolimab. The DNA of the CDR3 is TGTGCCAGCATGGACTCCGGGAGCTGGGGGACCCAGTACTTC. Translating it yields CASMDSGSWGTQYF.